These 23 T cell receptor beta chains came from one sample sequenced in a study of blood T cell repertoires in COVID-19. Produced via immunoSEQ multiplex PCR; TCRdb's table is partial and in-frame only. The table has about 47,000 clones, around 86% seen once. Sequenced sample: peripheral blood. The receptors were gathered from a human donor with acute or convalescent COVID-19. The donor label of this sample is uncertain.

This chain connects TRBV30 to TRBJ2-2; the match to TRBD1 covers 7 bases. Germline CDR1 is GTSNPN and CDR2 is SVGIG (reference sequence). CDR3 size: 13 residues. V lost 7 bases and J lost 1; bases outside the gene matches: 3. CDR3 DNA: TGTGCCTACAGGACAGGGAACACCGGGGAGCTGTTTTTT. Translation gives CAYRTGNTGELFF.

The genes are TRBV18 and TRBJ2-5; 7 bases line up with TRBD1. The CDR3 covers 14 residues. The ends lost 3 bases at V and 5 bases at J; junction bases unmatched: 6. Germline V gives CDR1 KGHSH, CDR2 LQKENI. The CDR3 is CASSPQGQWETQYF. CDR3 in DNA: TGTGCCAGCTCACCGCAGGGACAGTGGGAGACCCAGTACTTC.

This chain connects TRBV9 to TRBJ1-1; D perhaps matches TRBD1 (6 bases). V was shortened by 3 bases and J by 6 bases, with 21 bases between the two germline ends. Germline lookup yields CDR1 SGDLS and CDR2 YYNGEE. The CDR3 length is 16 residues. In DNA form, the CDR3 reads TGTGCCAGCAGCGATGGTCCCCAGGGGCAGGGCGCTGAAGCTTTCTTT. This encodes CASSDGPQGQGAEAFF.

The rearrangement uses TRBV6-5 and TRBJ1-1; the match to TRBD1 covers 9 bases. Germline loops: CDR1 MNHEY, CDR2 SVGAGI. The CDR3 has 15 amino acids. V trimming: 5 bases; J trimming: 1 base; junction bases outside the gene matches: 5. CDR3 sequence reads: CASSRTGVGNTEAFF. DNA for the CDR3: TGTGCCAGCAGTAGGACAGGGGTCGGGAACACTGAAGCTTTCTTT.

The chain recombines TRBV5-1 with TRBJ1-1; D gene ambiguous. This CDR3 comprises 11 residues. CDR1 and CDR2 (germline): SGHRS, YFSETQ. Trimming took 7 bases from V and 8 from J, leaving 12 bases between them. CDR3 sequence reads: CASAYSVEAFF. The CDR3, as DNA: TGCGCCAGCGCTTATAGTGTAGAAGCTTTCTTT.

The rearrangement joins TRBV12-5 to TRBJ1-2, with D maybe TRBD1 (5 bases). The CDR3 is 16 amino acids. V was shortened by 2 bases and J by 2 bases, with 15 bases between the two germline ends. The germline V gene encodes CDR1 LGHNT and CDR2 FRNRAP. Here the CDR3 DNA reads TGTGCTAGTGGTTTGCTACCGGGGGATCTGAACTATGGCTACACCTTC. Amino acid sequence: CASGLLPGDLNYGYTF.

The chain recombines TRBV6-1 with TRBJ1-2; D unclear. The CDR3 sequence is 16 residues long. The ends were cut back, 0 bases at V and 7 bases at J, with 18 bases in the middle. Germline CDR1 and CDR2: MNHNS and SASEGT. The chain's CDR3 is CASSEASPGSGRGYTF. In DNA, the CDR3 is TGTGCCAGCAGTGAAGCGTCTCCAGGTAGTGGTCGTGGCTACACCTTC.

The chain recombines TRBV20-1 with TRBJ1-2, with D tentatively TRBD1 (5 bases). V lost 3 bases and J lost 2, with 10 bases in between. CDR1 is DFQATT and CDR2 is SNEGSKA in the germline V gene (reference sequence). The CDR3 length is 13 residues. The CDR3: CSASSGANYGYTF. In DNA, the CDR3 is TGCAGTGCTAGTTCTGGGGCGAACTATGGCTACACCTTC.

This chain joins TRBV10-3 and TRBJ1-2, with TRBD1 identical over 8 bases. Looked up from germline, CDR1 is ENHRY and CDR2 is SYGVKD. J was trimmed by 6 bases and V by 8 bases; bases with no gene match: 11. The CDR3 runs to 14 residues. The CDR3 region is CAISGQGSVNGYTF. CDR3 nucleotides: TGTGCCATCTCCGGACAGGGTTCTGTCAATGGCTACACCTTC.

A few counts support this clone. The rearrangement joins TRBV20-1 to TRBJ1-1, with TRBD1 matching 7 bases. CDR3 length: 12 amino acids. V dropped 3 bases and J dropped 6; count of bases not matched to a gene: 4. Germline CDR1 reads DFQATT; CDR2 reads SNEGSKA (reference sequence). CDR3 sequence: CSASGDSSEAFF. The CDR3 nucleotides read TGCAGTGCTAGTGGGGACAGCTCTGAAGCTTTCTTT.

The genes are TRBV7-2 and TRBJ1-5; D remains ambiguous. The CDR3 contains 13 residues. The germline V gene encodes CDR1 SGHTA and CDR2 FQGNSA. V was pared by 5 bases and J by 6 bases, with 11 bases between. The CDR3 coding sequence is TGTGCCAGCAGCCCTCAGGTGGGTCAGCCCCAGCATTTT. It is translated as CASSPQVGQPQHF.

The chain carries TRBV7-2 and TRBJ2-6; D might be TRBD2 (6 bases). The CDR3 length is 14 residues. Germline CDR1 is SGHTA and CDR2 is FQGNSA. V was clipped by 7 bases and J by 2 bases, with 9 bases between them. The CDR3 nucleotides read TGTGCCAGCATGGCGGGGCCTGGGGCCAACGTCCTGACTTTC. This translates into CASMAGPGANVLTF.

The genes are TRBV5-6 and TRBJ1-5; D not resolved. CDR1 and CDR2 from the germline V gene are SGHDT and YYEEEE. V was clipped by 1 base and J by 6 bases, with 5 bases between them. CDR3 size: 12 residues. DNA for the CDR3: TGTGCCAGCAGCTTGCGGGGTCAGCCCCAGCATTTT. Its protein product is CASSLRGQPQHF.

V and J are TRBV2 and TRBJ1-2, with 11 bases aligning to TRBD1. The V gene end was trimmed by 9 bases and the J gene end by 5 bases; junction bases not matched to a gene: 14. This CDR3 contains 16 residues. Germline values: CDR1 SNHLY, CDR2 FYNNEI. CDR3 sequence reads: CARRPLTGTGGYGYTF. CDR3 bases: TGTGCCAGGAGACCCCTTACCGGGACAGGGGGGTATGGCTACACCTTC. Variable domain in full (rest from reference TRBV2 and TRBJ1-2): EPEVTQTPSHQVTQMGQEVILRCVPISNHLYFYWYRQILGQKVEFLVSFYNNEISEKSEIFDDQFSVERPDGSNFTLKIRSTKLEDSAMYFCARRPLTGTGGYGYTFGSGTRLTVV.

The chain recombines TRBV5-1 with TRBJ2-2, with 8 bases identical to TRBD2. The CDR3 extends over 17 amino acids. With 0 bases clipped from V and 7 bases from J, the junction kept 11 bases outside the gene matches. Germline loops: CDR1 SGHRS, CDR2 YFSETQ. The CDR3 DNA follows: TGCGCCAGCAGCTTGGATCCGGGACTAGGCCCGGGCGGGGAGCTGTTTTTT. Protein product: CASSLDPGLGPGGELFF. Supplemented by reference TRBV5-1 and TRBJ2-2, the full variable domain reads KAGVTQTPRYLIKTRGQQVTLSCSPISGHRSVSWYQQTPGQGLQFLFEYFSETQRNKGNFPGRFSGRQFSNSRSEMNVSTLELGDSALYLCASSLDPGLGPGGELFFGEGSRLTVL.

The CDR3 coding sequence is TGTGCCAGCAAATCACCCGGGGAATCGGGTGAAGCTTTCTTT. It codes for CASKSPGESGEAFF. The chain recombines TRBV28 with TRBJ1-1; no clear D. Per germline, CDR1 MDHEN and CDR2 SYDVKM. This CDR3 has 14 residues. Trimming stripped 7 bases from V and 7 bases from J, with 19 bases between.

This chain connects TRBV9 to TRBJ2-6; TRBD1 matches 7 bases. Trimming at V came to 3 bases and at J to 0 bases, leaving 18 bases not matched to a gene. The CDR3 has 21 residues. Germline V gene sequence: CDR1 SGDLS, CDR2 YYNGEE. The CDR3 DNA follows: TGTGCCAGCAGCGCCCGGGACAGTTCGGGCGGCGAGAGCTCTGGGGCCAACGTCCTGACTTTC. Protein product: CASSARDSSGGESSGANVLTF.

The chain uses TRBV18 and TRBJ1-4; a possible D gene is TRBD1 (5 bases). The CDR3 has 13 residues. CDR1 KGHSH and CDR2 LQKENI come from the germline V gene. Deletions cut 2 bases from V and 13 bases from J, with 14 bases between. The CDR3 DNA is TGTGCCAGCTCACCATACTCACAGGACGGACTGTTTTTT. Protein sequence: CASSPYSQDGLFF.

V usage is TRBV5-4 and J usage is TRBJ1-1; unclear D gene. This CDR3 region has 13 residues. Looked up from germline, CDR1 is SGHNT and CDR2 is YYREEE (reference sequence). V was clipped by 0 bases and J by 5 bases, with 8 bases between them. CDR3 region: CASSLGGTTEAFF. In nucleotides, the CDR3 is TGTGCCAGCAGCTTGGGCGGAACAACTGAAGCTTTCTTT.

The chain has TRBV7-9 and TRBJ1-1; D is possibly TRBD1 (5 bases). Trimming cost V 3 bases and J 8 bases, with 10 bases left between them. Germline V gives CDR1 SEHNR, CDR2 FQNEAQ (reference sequence). The CDR3 loop spans 12 amino acids. The CDR3, as DNA: TGTGCCAGCAGCTTGAGGGACTTCGAAGCTTTCTTT. Protein product: CASSLRDFEAFF.

The rearrangement joins TRBV6-2 or TRBV6-3 to TRBJ2-5, with a tentative D call TRBD2 (6 bases). Deletions cut 2 bases from V and 0 bases from J, with 16 bases between. The CDR3 has 17 residues. Germline-derived CDR1 and CDR2 are MNHEY and SVGEGT. Here the CDR3 reads CASSYEEGTLYQETQYF. The CDR3 nucleotides are TGTGCCAGCAGTTACGAGGAGGGGACCCTGTACCAAGAGACCCAGTACTTC.

This sequence joins TRBV5-4 and TRBJ2-1; 7 bases are shared with TRBD2. Germline-derived CDR1 and CDR2 are SGHNT and YYREEE (reference sequence). The CDR3 totals 15 residues. V gave up 2 bases and J gave up 10 bases; unmatched junction bases: 12. The CDR3: CASSFGPPGEGEQFF. The DNA of the CDR3 is TGTGCCAGCAGCTTTGGCCCCCCTGGGGAGGGGGAGCAGTTCTTC. The full variable domain, in which reference TRBV5-4 and TRBJ2-1 provide the parts outside the CDR3, is ETGVTQSPTHLIKTRGQQVTLRCSSQSGHNTVSWYQQALGQGPQFIFQYYREEENGRGNFPPRFSGLQFPNYSSELNVNALELDDSALYLCASSFGPPGEGEQFFGPGTRLTVL.

The rearrangement joins TRBV19 to TRBJ1-1; the match to TRBD1 covers 9 bases. CDR3 length: 11 amino acids. Germline V lookup: CDR1 LNHDA, CDR2 SQIVND (reference sequence). V was pared by 5 bases and J by 11 bases, with 3 bases of the junction left unmatched. DNA of the CDR3: TGTGCCAGTAGTCGGACAGGGGCTGCTTTCTTT. Protein sequence: CASSRTGAAFF.